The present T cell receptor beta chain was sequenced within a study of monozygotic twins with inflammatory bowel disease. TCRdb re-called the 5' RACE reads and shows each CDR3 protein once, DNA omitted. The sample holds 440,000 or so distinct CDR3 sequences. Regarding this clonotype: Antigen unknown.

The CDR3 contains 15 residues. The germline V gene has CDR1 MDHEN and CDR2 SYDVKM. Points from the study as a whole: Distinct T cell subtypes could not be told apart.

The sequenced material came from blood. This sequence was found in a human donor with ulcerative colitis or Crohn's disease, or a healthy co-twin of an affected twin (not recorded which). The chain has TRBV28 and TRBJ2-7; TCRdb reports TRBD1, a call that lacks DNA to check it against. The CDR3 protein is CASSFRDRVFYEQYF.